This TCR beta chain is drawn from a study of blood T cell repertoires in COVID-19. Study-wide background: Sites across the United States, Italy and Spain contributed samples from acute and convalescent COVID-19. The cDNA or gDNA used as material had been derived from T cells, B-cell-depleted T cells, or PBMCs.

As originally analysed: Estimates of nucleated cell counts were drawn from the amplification of reference gene primers. Produced via immunoSEQ multiplex PCR; TCRdb's table is partial and in-frame only. V and J calls and clone size are given by that table; D and trimming were obtained from the DNA. The profile covers 95,000 to 150,000 clones, with around 77% appearing a single time and roughly 16% taken by the ten largest. The sequence was collected from a man in his sixties with active or convalescent COVID-19. Sequenced: peripheral blood.

CDR3 in DNA: TGTGCCAGCAGCCAAGATTTACCGGGACTAGGAGAGACCCAGTACTTC. Protein: CASSQDLPGLGETQYF. V gene TRBV14 combines with J gene TRBJ2-5, with TRBD2 matching 8 bases. From germline, CDR1 is SGHDN and CDR2 FVKESK. The trim removed 0 bases at V and 4 bases at J, leaving 7 bases unmatched. The CDR3 contains 16 residues.